Presented here are 27 T cell receptor beta chains from one specimen sequenced in a study of beta chain features in type 1 diabetes. Every isolated RNA sample was fully reverse transcribed, so sequencing captured expressed TCRB transcripts. Here immunoSEQ multiplex PCR was the method, and the copy in TCRdb shows in-frame clones only, minus some. The table has around 310,000 clones, roughly 11% seen once. Sequencing used naive CD4+ T cells from blood. The receptors derive from a woman between 25 and 40 years old in good health.

This clone was observed a handful of times. This chain links TRBV7-6 with TRBJ2-7, with 9 nucleotides matching TRBD2. This CDR3 has 15 amino acids. The V gene's germline CDR1 is SGHVS and CDR2 FNYEAQ. V shed 3 bases, J shed 5 bases, and the junction held 8 bases outside the gene matches. CDR3 residues: CASSLVREGSHEQYF. The CDR3 region has the DNA TGTGCCAGCAGCTTGGTGCGGGAGGGGAGCCACGAGCAGTACTTC.

This chain connects TRBV30 to TRBJ2-7; D gene unclear. The CDR3 loop spans 15 amino acids. The germline V gene encodes CDR1 GTSNPN and CDR2 SVGIG (reference sequence). V was trimmed by 0 bases and J by 2 bases, leaving 14 bases between them. The CDR3, as DNA: TGTGCCTGGAGTGTACTCGAAGCCCTCCCCTACGAGCAGTACTTC. It specifies CAWSVLEALPYEQYF.

This clone has a handful of counts. The chain employs TRBV30 and TRBJ2-3; D is possibly TRBD2 (6 bases). V dropped 5 bases and J dropped 1 base, with 13 bases sitting between them. The CDR3 is 14 residues long. Germline V CDR1 and CDR2: GTSNPN, SVGIG (reference sequence). CDR3 sequence reads: CAWGLGLRTDTQYF. DNA for the CDR3: TGTGCCTGGGGTTTGGGACTCCGCACAGATACGCAGTATTTT.

V gene TRBV11-3 combines with J gene TRBJ2-1; 14 nucleotides align to TRBD2. From germline, CDR1 is SGHNT and CDR2 YENEEA. The CDR3 consists of 14 residues. J was trimmed by 9 bases and V by 5 bases; bases with no gene match: 3. Here the CDR3 DNA reads TGTGCCAGCAGCCTGGGACTAGCGGGAGTTGAGCAGTTCTTC. It codes for CASSLGLAGVEQFF.

The V and J genes are TRBV18 and TRBJ1-1; TRBD1 matches at 8 bases. The V gene's germline CDR1 is KGHSH and CDR2 LQKENI. The length of the CDR3 is 15 residues. V gave up 4 bases and J gave up 0 bases; unmatched junction bases: 4. DNA of the CDR3: TGTGCCAGCTCACTGACAGGGGACATGAACACTGAAGCTTTCTTT. It translates to CASSLTGDMNTEAFF.

The chain joins TRBV19 to TRBJ2-6; 8 positions agree with TRBD2. Trimming at V came to 1 base and at J to 0 bases, leaving 5 bases not matched to a gene. Germline loops: CDR1 LNHDA, CDR2 SQIVND (reference sequence). This CDR3 is 18 amino acids long. CDR3 sequence: CASSIGNLAGSGANVLTF. The CDR3 DNA reads TGTGCCAGTAGTATAGGTAATCTAGCGGGCTCTGGGGCCAACGTCCTGACTTTC.

The chain couples TRBV4-3 to TRBJ1-6, with 11 bases identical to TRBD1. Germline V gene sequence: CDR1 LGHNA, CDR2 YSLEER. This CDR3 is 17 amino acids long. The V gene end was trimmed by 3 bases and the J gene end by 4 bases; junction bases not matched to a gene: 5. The CDR3 region is CASSQAGTGGYNSPLHF. Here the CDR3 DNA reads TGCGCCAGCAGCCAGGCCGGGACAGGGGGATATAATTCACCCCTCCACTTT.

There are a few counts of this clone. This chain connects TRBV7-2 to TRBJ2-1, with D possibly matching TRBD2 (5 bases). With 10 bases removed from V and 3 bases from J, the gap between germline ends came to 16 bases. CDR1 is SGHTA, CDR2 FQGNSA, per germline. The CDR3 sequence is 14 residues long. CDR3 residues: CATRGAPNYNEQFF. The CDR3 DNA reads TGTGCCACCCGGGGAGCTCCGAACTACAATGAGCAGTTCTTC.

This clone came up a few times. The rearrangement links TRBV28 to TRBJ1-5; D gene ambiguous. The germline CDR1 and CDR2 sequences are MDHEN and SYDVKM. This CDR3 is built from 12 residues. Trimming removed 6 bases from V and 4 bases from J, with 7 bases in between. Here the CDR3 reads CASRSSNQPQHF. Written as DNA, the CDR3 is TGTGCCAGCAGGTCGAGTAATCAGCCCCAGCATTTT.

This clone was seen more than once but under ten times. V and J are TRBV18 and TRBJ2-5; no firm D call. Trimming removed 4 bases from V and 1 base from J, with 10 bases in between. Looked up from germline, CDR1 is KGHSH and CDR2 is LQKENI. This CDR3 contains 14 residues. The CDR3 protein is CASSLALSQETQYF. CDR3 nucleotides: TGTGCCAGCTCACTCGCTTTGAGCCAAGAGACCCAGTACTTC.

V and J are TRBV6-5 and TRBJ1-1; possibly TRBD1 for D (6 bases). Trimming left V 8 bases short and J 0 bases short, with 10 bases between. CDR3 length: 13 amino acids. Germline values: CDR1 MNHEY, CDR2 SVGAGI. CDR3 sequence: CASYRELNTEAFF. CDR3 bases: TGTGCCAGCTACAGGGAATTGAACACTGAAGCTTTCTTT.

This clone was seen a handful of times. This chain uses TRBV6-4 with TRBJ1-1, with 8 bases that match TRBD1. Germline V gene data show CDR1 as MRHNA and CDR2 as SNTAGT. Unmatched junction bases numbered 4, after V lost 6 bases and J lost 1 base. This CDR3 region has 14 residues. The CDR3 bases are TGTGCCAGCAGGAAGGACAGGGCGAACACTGAAGCTTTCTTT. It translates to CASRKDRANTEAFF.

This chain uses TRBV13 with TRBJ2-7; 7 positions agree with TRBD2. Germline assignment: CDR1 PRHDT and CDR2 FYEKMQ (reference sequence). V dropped 7 bases and J dropped 5; count of bases not matched to a gene: 11. This CDR3 has 14 residues. The CDR3 DNA is TGTGCCAGCACCTTCCTACTAGCGAGGGACGAGCAGTACTTC. Encoded protein: CASTFLLARDEQYF. Combining the CDR3 with reference TRBV13 and TRBJ2-7 gives the whole variable domain AAGVIQSPRHLIKEKRETATLKCYPIPRHDTVYWYQQGPGQDPQFLISFYEKMQSDKGSIPDRFSAQQFSDYHSELNMSSLELGDSALYFCASTFLLARDEQYFGPGTRLTVT.

J is TRBJ2-1 and V is TRBV4-2; perhaps TRBD2 as D (6 bases). The V and J ends lost 4 bases and 10 bases respectively, with 23 bases between them. Germline V lookup: CDR1 LGHNA, CDR2 YNFKEQ. The CDR3 contains 16 residues. This CDR3 reads CASSPRDSTAFNEQFF. For the CDR3, the DNA is TGTGCCAGCAGCCCCCGGGACTCGACCGCATTTAACGAGCAGTTCTTC.

The J gene is TRBJ1-5, the V gene TRBV4-2; 10 bases are a match to TRBD1. This CDR3 region has 18 residues. The germline V gene encodes CDR1 LGHNA and CDR2 YNFKEQ. The J segment lost 0 bases and the V segment lost 4 bases, leaving 9 bases of the junction unmatched. CDR3 region: CASSPLPGQGYSNQPQHF. CDR3 DNA sequence: TGTGCCAGCAGCCCGTTACCGGGACAGGGGTATAGCAATCAGCCCCAGCATTTT.

This clone has more than one count but fewer than ten. The chain has TRBV19 and TRBJ1-5; D unclear. V lost 3 bases to trimming and J lost 3 bases, with 3 bases between them. This CDR3 has 12 amino acids. CDR1 LNHDA and CDR2 SQIVND come from the germline V gene (reference sequence). The CDR3 DNA sequence: TGTGCCAGTAGTATCTACAATCAGCCCCAGCATTTT. It codes for CASSIYNQPQHF.

V is TRBV6-1 and J is TRBJ1-1; D remains unclear. Trimming cost V 2 bases and J 4 bases, with 14 bases left between them. Germline lookup yields CDR1 MNHNS and CDR2 SASEGT. The CDR3 has 15 residues. The CDR3 reads CASSELIGWSTEAFF. For the CDR3, the DNA is TGTGCCAGCAGTGAATTAATCGGCTGGAGCACTGAAGCTTTCTTT.

This chain uses TRBV6-1 with TRBJ2-5, with 7 bases that match TRBD1. Germline CDR1 reads MNHNS; CDR2 reads SASEGT. The CDR3 is made up of 14 amino acids. Losses at the gene ends were 6 bases for V and 6 bases for J; bases not matched to a gene: 10. CDR3: CASRLTGIRKTQYF. In nucleotides, the CDR3 is TGTGCCAGCAGACTGACAGGGATTCGGAAGACCCAGTACTTC.

This clone was counted only a few times. The genes are TRBV5-4 and TRBJ2-5, with D possibly being TRBD2 (6 bases). With 1 base removed from V and 5 bases from J, the gap between germline ends came to 18 bases. The V gene's germline CDR1 is SGHNT and CDR2 YYREEE (reference sequence). The CDR3 consists of 16 residues. The CDR3 loop is CASSLRLMGRTETQYF. CDR3 DNA sequence: TGTGCCAGCAGCTTGCGTTTGATGGGGAGGACGGAGACCCAGTACTTC.

The chain is built from TRBV4-3 and TRBJ2-1, with 8 positions matching TRBD1. V gave up 3 bases and J gave up 7 bases; unmatched junction bases: 2. Germline V gene sequence: CDR1 LGHNA, CDR2 YSLEER. The CDR3 loop spans 13 amino acids. The CDR3 loop is CASSQDRVNEQFF. CDR3 in DNA: TGCGCCAGCAGCCAGGACAGGGTGAATGAGCAGTTCTTC.

This clone was seen only a few times. V and J are TRBV7-3 and TRBJ2-2; 9 bases are a match to TRBD2. Per the germline V gene, CDR1 is SGHTA and CDR2 is FQGTGA. The CDR3 runs 15 residues. After removal of 3 bases from V and 4 bases from J, the junction contained 3 bases not matched to a gene. DNA of the CDR3: TGTGCCAGCAGCTTTAGCGGGAGTCGCACCGGGGAGCTGTTTTTT. Translated, it gives CASSFSGSRTGELFF.

This clone has more than one count but fewer than ten. The CDR3 spells CASSPAGTSGIGTQYF. CDR3 sequence (DNA): TGTGCCAGCAGCCCCGCCGGGACTAGCGGGATCGGGACCCAGTACTTC. The rearrangement uses TRBV11-2 and TRBJ2-5; 13 nucleotides line up with TRBD2. The CDR3 has 16 amino acids. V lost 5 bases and J lost 7; bases outside the gene matches: 10. CDR1 and CDR2 (germline): SGHAT, FQNNGV.

The table lists this clone with a few counts. CDR3 in amino acids: CASSEQGVGNTGELFF. The CDR3 DNA reads TGTGCCAGCAGTGAACAGGGGGTCGGGAACACCGGGGAGCTGTTTTTT. The gene calls are TRBV2 and TRBJ2-2; 7 bases are shared with TRBD1. V lost 2 bases and J lost 1; bases outside the gene matches: 4. Germline V gene sequence: CDR1 SNHLY, CDR2 FYNNEI. The CDR3 loop spans 16 amino acids.

This sequence joins TRBV18 and TRBJ2-7; 8 bases match TRBD1. The CDR3 has 14 amino acids. The germline CDR1 and CDR2 sequences are KGHSH and LQKENI. The J segment lost 4 bases and the V segment lost 5 bases, leaving 7 bases of the junction unmatched. The CDR3 nucleotides are TGTGCCAGCTCAACCGGGACAGGCAATTACGAGCAGTACTTC. Translation: CASSTGTGNYEQYF.

This clone was counted a few times. The chain carries TRBV4-2 and TRBJ2-3; possible D gene TRBD1, 6 bases. The CDR3 contains 14 residues. Deletions cut 5 bases from V and 4 bases from J, with 13 bases between. Per germline, CDR1 LGHNA and CDR2 YNFKEQ. CDR3 sequence: CASSAPEGADTQYF. Written as DNA, the CDR3 is TGTGCCAGCAGCGCCCCCGAGGGGGCAGATACGCAGTATTTT.

In DNA, the CDR3 is TGCGCCAGCAGCTTGTGGACTAGCGGCTACGAGCAGTACTTC. It specifies CASSLWTSGYEQYF. V usage is TRBV5-1 and J usage is TRBJ2-7; 10 bases agree with TRBD2. There are 14 residues in the CDR3. J was trimmed by 3 bases and V by 1 base; bases with no gene match: 1. Germline V gene lookup returns CDR1 SGHRS and CDR2 YFSETQ.

The CDR3 coding sequence is TGTGCCAGTACTAGCGGGAGGTACCAAGAGACCCAGTACTTC. It yields the protein CASTSGRYQETQYF. The chain carries TRBV19 and TRBJ2-5; 11 positions agree with TRBD2. This CDR3 spans 14 amino acids. CDR1 and CDR2 (germline): LNHDA, SQIVND (reference sequence). Trimming removed 7 bases from V and 0 bases from J; junction bases left unmatched: 1.